This TCR beta chain was identified during a study of blood T cell repertoires in COVID-19. As for the study in general: Both acute and convalescent COVID-19 samples were obtained from the United States, Italy and Spain.

Using immunoSEQ multiplex PCR, the repertoire was profiled, and TCRdb retains in-frame clones only, with some absent. The repertoire holds some 230,000 clones, approximately 83% seen once, with 7.4% in the top ten. This clone came up a few times. In germline, CDR1 is SGHVS, CDR2 FQNEAQ. The CDR3 runs 14 residues. V lost 5 bases and J 1 base, leaving 12 bases between the germline ends. Specimen: peripheral blood. This sequence joins TRBV7-8 and TRBJ2-7; a weak D match, TRBD2 (5 bases). The TCR comes from a woman between 45 and 60 years old with acute or convalescent COVID-19. Here the CDR3 DNA reads TGTGCCAGCAGCAAAACCACGGGATCCTACGAGCAGTACTTC. It yields the protein CASSKTTGSYEQYF.